The clone carrying this TCR beta chain was picked up a small number of times. The antigen is not known. This specimen belongs to a study of T cells in Graves' hyperthyroidism and ophthalmopathy. Study-wide findings and caveats: Most thyroid clonotypes that were expanded above 0.001 also turned up in blood. It was a median about 7.1 months before onset that the model predicted ophthalmopathy.

Diagnoses used clinical symptoms, serum thyroxine and TRAb, thyroid ultrasound and orbital computed tomography. CDR3 length: 14 residues. Germline CDR1 LGHNA, CDR2 YNFKEQ. The V segment lost 3 bases and the J segment 5 bases; nucleotides outside the gene matches: 6. RNA transcripts served as the template for amplifying TCR beta CDR3 regions. Primed by the HTBI set, a first-round RT-PCR was run on the TCR CDR3. TCRdb used MiXCR to reprocess the multiplex PCR reads, holding one entry per CDR3 protein. Altogether a few hundred thousand distinct CDR3 sequences are present, roughly 20% being singletons, with the ten largest covering around two thirds.

The receptor's source is a man aged 25-45 years with Graves' ophthalmopathy. The rearrangement links TRBV4-2 to TRBJ1-2; 7 bases agree with TRBD1. The sample comprised blood. The CDR3 DNA reads as TGTGCCAGCAGCCAGAGAACAGGGGAATATGGCTACACCTTC. It encodes CASSQRTGEYGYTF.